This entry features one T cell receptor (beta chain) sequence. Its antigen is undetermined. Samples had at least 7 million PBMCs isolated from them. It was with a sample-barcoded 5' primer and a J-beta primer mix that a second PCR of about 6 to 12 cycles was run. Every individual sample yielded 2.5 million or more paired-end reads (each containing CDR3). One entry per CDR3 protein results from TCRdb running MiXCR on the 5' RACE reads. The sample yields 1.5 million or so distinct CDR3 sequences, 35% to 45% seen once. The source of the sample is a study of blood T cells in healthy people across ages. Study conclusions and caveats: It was found that TCR beta diversity correlated strongly with the percentage of naive T cells.

The CDR3 spans 12 residues. V was shortened by 2 bases and J by 9 bases, with 12 bases between the two germline ends. Germline CDR1 is SGHRS and CDR2 is YFSETQ. The chain joins TRBV5-1 to TRBJ2-7; D remains unclear. What was sequenced was blood. The sequence came from a woman aged 18 to 35 in good health. The CDR3 nucleotides are TGCGCCAGCAGCTTCCGTAGTGACGGGCAGTACTTC. Protein sequence: CASSFRSDGQYF.